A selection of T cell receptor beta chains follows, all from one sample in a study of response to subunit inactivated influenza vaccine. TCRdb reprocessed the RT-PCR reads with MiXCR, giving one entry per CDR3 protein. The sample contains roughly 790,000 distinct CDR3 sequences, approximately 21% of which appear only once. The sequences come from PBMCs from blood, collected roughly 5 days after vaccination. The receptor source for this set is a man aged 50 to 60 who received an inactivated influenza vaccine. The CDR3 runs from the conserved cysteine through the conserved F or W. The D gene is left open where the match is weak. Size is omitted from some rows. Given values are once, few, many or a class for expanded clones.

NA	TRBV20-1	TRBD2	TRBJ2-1	TGCAGTGCCTGGACTAGCAGCCACAATGAGCAGTTCTTC	CSAWTSSHNEQFF
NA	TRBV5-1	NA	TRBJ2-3	TGCGCCACCCCGCGGAATGACGGGAGATGCACAGATACGCAGTATTTT	CATPRNDGRCTDTQYF
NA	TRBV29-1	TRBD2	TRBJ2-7	TGCAGCGTCATAGCGGGAGGACGTTTGGAGCAGTACTTC	CSVIAGGRLEQYF
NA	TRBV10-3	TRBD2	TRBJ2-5	TGTGCCACCGGACTAGCGGGTAACAAAGAGACCCAGTACTTC	CATGLAGNKETQYF
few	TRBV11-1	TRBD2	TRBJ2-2	TGTGCCAGCAGCGAACATAATAGCGGGAGGGCGAACACCGGGGAGCTGTTTTTT	CASSEHNSGRANTGELFF
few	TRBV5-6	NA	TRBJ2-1	TGTGCCAGCAGCCTGACCCTCCTGGGCAATGAGCAGTTCTTC	CASSLTLLGNEQFF
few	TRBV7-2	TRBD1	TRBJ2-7	TGTGCCAGCAGCTTAGGGTTGCAGGGGGCCCACGAGCAGTACTTC	CASSLGLQGAHEQYF
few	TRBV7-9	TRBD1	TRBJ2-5	TGTGCCAGCAGCTCACAGGGGTTTAACCAAGAGACCCAGTACTTC	CASSSQGFNQETQYF
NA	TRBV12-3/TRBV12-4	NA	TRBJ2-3	TGTGCCAGCAGTACAGCAGGGGATGGGGGACGGTATTTT	CASSTAGDGGRYF
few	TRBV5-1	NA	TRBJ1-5	TGCGCCAGCAGCTTGGGGGAAGGACCCAATCAGCCCCAGCATTTT	CASSLGEGPNQPQHF
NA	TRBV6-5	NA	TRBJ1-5	TGTGCCAGCAGTTACTCTGAAAGTCAGCCCCAGCATTTT	CASSYSESQPQHF
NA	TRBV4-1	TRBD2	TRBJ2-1	TGCGCCAGCAGCCCAGAGCGGGGGGTGGGGTACAATGAGCAGTTCTTC	CASSPERGVGYNEQFF
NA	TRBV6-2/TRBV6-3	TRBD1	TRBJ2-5	TGTGCCAGCAGTTACGGGTTGAGGGGGCGAGAGACCCAGTACTTC	CASSYGLRGRETQYF
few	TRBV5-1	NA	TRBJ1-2	TGCGCCAGCAGCCCCGTGGGGGGCGGAAGGGGCTACACCTTC	CASSPVGGGRGYTF
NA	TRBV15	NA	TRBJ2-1	TGTGCCACCAGCAGTGAAGAGGGGCCCTCCTACAATGAGCAGTTCTTC	CATSSEEGPSYNEQFF
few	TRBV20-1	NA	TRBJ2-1	TGCAGTGCTAGAGCCGAGACCGTCCCTGGGAAAGAGCAGTTCTTC	CSARAETVPGKEQFF
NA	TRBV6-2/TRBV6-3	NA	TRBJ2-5	TGTGCCAGCAGTTACCCCACAGGTCAAGAGACCCAGTACTTC	CASSYPTGQETQYF
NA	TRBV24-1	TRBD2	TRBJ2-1	TGTGCCACCAGTGACCCGACTAGCGGCCTTGGGAGTGAGCAGTTCTTC	CATSDPTSGLGSEQFF
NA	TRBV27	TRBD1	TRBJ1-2	TGTGCCAGCAGTTTCACAGGGGGCGCTTATGGCTACACCTTC	CASSFTGGAYGYTF
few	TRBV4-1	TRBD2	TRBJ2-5	TGCGCCAGCAGCCAAGATACGGGGGGCCAAGAGACCCAGTACTTC	CASSQDTGGQETQYF
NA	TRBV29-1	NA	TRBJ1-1	TGCAGCGTTGAAATCAGGGACACTGAAGCTTTCTTT	CSVEIRDTEAFF